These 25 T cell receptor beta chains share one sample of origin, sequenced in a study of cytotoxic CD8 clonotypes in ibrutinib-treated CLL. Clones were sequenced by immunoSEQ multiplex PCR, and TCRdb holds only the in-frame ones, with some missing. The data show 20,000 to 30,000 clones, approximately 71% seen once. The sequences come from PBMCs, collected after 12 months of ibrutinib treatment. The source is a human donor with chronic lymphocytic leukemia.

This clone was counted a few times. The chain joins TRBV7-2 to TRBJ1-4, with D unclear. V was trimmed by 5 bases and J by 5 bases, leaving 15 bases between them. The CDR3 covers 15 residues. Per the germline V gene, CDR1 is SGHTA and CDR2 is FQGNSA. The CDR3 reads CASSRGRPINEKLFF. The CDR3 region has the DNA TGTGCCAGCAGCCGAGGACGGCCCATAAATGAAAAACTGTTTTTT.

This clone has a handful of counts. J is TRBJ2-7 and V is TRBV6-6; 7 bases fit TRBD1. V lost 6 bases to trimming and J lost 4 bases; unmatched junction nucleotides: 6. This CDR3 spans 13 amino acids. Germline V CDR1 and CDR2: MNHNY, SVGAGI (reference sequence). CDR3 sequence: CASRSGTVYEQYF. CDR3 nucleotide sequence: TGTGCCAGCAGGTCCGGGACAGTATACGAGCAGTACTTC.

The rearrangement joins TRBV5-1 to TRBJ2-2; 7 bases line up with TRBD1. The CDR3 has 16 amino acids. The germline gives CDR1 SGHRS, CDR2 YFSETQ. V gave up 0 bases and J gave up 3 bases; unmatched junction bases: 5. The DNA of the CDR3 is TGCGCCAGCAGCTTGGTAGGGCAGGGGGACACCGGGGAGCTGTTTTTT. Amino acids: CASSLVGQGDTGELFF.

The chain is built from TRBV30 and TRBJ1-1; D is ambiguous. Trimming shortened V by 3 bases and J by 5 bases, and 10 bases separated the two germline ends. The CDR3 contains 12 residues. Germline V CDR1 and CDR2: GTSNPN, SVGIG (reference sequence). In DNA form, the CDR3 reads TGTGCCTGGAGGGACGTGAGGACTGAAGCTTTCTTT. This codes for CAWRDVRTEAFF.

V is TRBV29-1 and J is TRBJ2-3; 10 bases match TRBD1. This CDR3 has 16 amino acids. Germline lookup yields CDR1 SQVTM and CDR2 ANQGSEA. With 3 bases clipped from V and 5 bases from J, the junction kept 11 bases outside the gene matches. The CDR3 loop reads CSVDNRGDRGRDTQYF. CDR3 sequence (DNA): TGCAGCGTTGATAATAGGGGGGACAGGGGAAGAGATACGCAGTATTTT.

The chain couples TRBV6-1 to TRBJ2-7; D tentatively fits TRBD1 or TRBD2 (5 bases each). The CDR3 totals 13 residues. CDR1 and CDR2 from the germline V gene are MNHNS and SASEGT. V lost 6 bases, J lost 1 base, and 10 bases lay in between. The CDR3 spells CASRGRTSYEQYF. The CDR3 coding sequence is TGTGCCAGCAGGGGACGGACATCCTACGAGCAGTACTTC.

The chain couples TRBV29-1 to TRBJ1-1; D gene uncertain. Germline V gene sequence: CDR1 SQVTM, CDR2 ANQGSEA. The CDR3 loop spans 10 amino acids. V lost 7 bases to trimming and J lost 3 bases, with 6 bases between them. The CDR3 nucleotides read TGCAGCGGTGGTTACACTGAAGCTTTCTTT. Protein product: CSGGYTEAFF.

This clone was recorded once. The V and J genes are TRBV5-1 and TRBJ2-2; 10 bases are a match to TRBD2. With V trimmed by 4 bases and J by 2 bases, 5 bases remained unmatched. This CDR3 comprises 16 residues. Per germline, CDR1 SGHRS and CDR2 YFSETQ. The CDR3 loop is CASSLTSGVNTGELFF. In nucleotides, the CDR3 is TGCGCCAGCAGCCTTACTAGCGGGGTTAACACCGGGGAGCTGTTTTTT.

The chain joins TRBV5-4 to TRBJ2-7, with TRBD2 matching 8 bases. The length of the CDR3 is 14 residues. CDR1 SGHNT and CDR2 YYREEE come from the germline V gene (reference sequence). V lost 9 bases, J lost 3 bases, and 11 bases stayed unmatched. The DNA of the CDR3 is TGTGCCACTACTTTCGGGGGGGAGATCTACGAGCAGTACTTC. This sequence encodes CATTFGGEIYEQYF.

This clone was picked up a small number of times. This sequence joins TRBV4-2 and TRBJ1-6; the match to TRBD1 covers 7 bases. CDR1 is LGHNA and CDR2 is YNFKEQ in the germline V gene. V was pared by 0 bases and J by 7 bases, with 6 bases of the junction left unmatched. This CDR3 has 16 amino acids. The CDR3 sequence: CASSQEKNRGNSPLHF. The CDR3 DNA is TGTGCCAGCAGCCAAGAAAAGAACAGGGGCAATTCACCCCTCCACTTT.

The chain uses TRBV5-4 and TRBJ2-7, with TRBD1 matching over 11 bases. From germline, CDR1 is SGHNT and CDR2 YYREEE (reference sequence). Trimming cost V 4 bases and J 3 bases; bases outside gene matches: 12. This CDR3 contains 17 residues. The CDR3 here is CASSRHLTGTGGYEQYF. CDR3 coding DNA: TGTGCCAGCAGCCGTCACTTGACCGGGACAGGGGGCTACGAGCAGTACTTC.

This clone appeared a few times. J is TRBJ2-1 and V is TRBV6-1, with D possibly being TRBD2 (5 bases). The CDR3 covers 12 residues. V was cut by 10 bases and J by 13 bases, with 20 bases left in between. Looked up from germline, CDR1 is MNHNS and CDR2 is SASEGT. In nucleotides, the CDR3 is TGTGCCACCGATCCGAATCGGCGGGCACAGTTCTTC. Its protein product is CATDPNRRAQFF.

The CDR3 DNA reads TGTGCCAGCAGCTTGGCCGGAGATCTGGGGGAGACCCAGTACTTC. Protein product: CASSLAGDLGETQYF. The chain is built from TRBV5-4 and TRBJ2-5; D ambiguous. The CDR3 loop spans 15 amino acids. Per the germline V gene, CDR1 is SGHNT and CDR2 is YYREEE (reference sequence). V dropped 0 bases and J dropped 5 bases, with 14 bases sitting between them.

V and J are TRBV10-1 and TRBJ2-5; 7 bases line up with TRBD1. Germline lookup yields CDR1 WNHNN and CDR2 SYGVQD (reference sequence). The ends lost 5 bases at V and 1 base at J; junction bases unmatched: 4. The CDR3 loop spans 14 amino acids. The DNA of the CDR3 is TGCGCCAGCAGTCAAGACAGGGCCCAAGAGACCCAGTACTTC. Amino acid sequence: CASSQDRAQETQYF.

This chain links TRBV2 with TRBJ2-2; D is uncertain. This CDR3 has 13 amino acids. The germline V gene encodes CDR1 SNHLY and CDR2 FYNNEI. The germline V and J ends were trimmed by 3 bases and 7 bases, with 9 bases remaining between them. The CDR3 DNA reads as TGTGCCAGCAGTGACGGGTTTATCGGGGAGCTGTTTTTT. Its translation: CASSDGFIGELFF.

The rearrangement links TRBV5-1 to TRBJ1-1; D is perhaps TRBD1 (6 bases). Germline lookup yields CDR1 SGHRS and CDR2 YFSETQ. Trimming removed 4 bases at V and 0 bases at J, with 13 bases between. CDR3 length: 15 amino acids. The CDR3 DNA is TGCGCCAGCAGCCCGCCCAGACAGGTGAACACTGAAGCTTTCTTT. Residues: CASSPPRQVNTEAFF. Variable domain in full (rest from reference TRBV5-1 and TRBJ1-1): KAGVTQTPRYLIKTRGQQVTLSCSPISGHRSVSWYQQTPGQGLQFLFEYFSETQRNKGNFPGRFSGRQFSNSRSEMNVSTLELGDSALYLCASSPPRQVNTEAFFGQGTRLTVV.

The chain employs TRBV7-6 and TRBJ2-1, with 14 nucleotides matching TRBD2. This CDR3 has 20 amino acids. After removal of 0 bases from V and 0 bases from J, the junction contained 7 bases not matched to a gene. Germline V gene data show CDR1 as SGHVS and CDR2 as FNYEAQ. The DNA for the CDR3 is TGTGCCAGCAGCTTAGCGCGACTAGCGGGGGGGAGGAGCTCCTACAATGAGCAGTTCTTC. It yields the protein CASSLARLAGGRSSYNEQFF.

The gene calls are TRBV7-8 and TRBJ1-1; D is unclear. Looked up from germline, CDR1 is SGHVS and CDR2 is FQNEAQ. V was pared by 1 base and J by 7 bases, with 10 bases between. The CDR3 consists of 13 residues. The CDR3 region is CASSLVQELEAFF. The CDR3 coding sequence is TGTGCCAGCAGCTTAGTCCAGGAACTTGAAGCTTTCTTT.

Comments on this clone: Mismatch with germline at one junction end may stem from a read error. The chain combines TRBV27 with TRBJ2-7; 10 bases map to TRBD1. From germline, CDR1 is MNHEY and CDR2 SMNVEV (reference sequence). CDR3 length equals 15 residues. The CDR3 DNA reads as TGTGCCAGCAGTCTATCTCCCGGGACAGGGGTCGAGCAGTACTTC. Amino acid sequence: CASSLSPGTGVEQYF.

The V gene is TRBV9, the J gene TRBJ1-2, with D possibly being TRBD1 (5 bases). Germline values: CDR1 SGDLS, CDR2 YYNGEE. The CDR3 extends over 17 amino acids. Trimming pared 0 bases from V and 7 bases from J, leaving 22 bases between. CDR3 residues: CASSVAKGQGGMRGYTF. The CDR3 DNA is TGTGCCAGCAGCGTAGCTAAAGGGCAGGGCGGGATGCGTGGCTACACCTTC. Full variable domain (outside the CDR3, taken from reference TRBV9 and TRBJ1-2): DSGVTQTPKHLITATGQRVTLRCSPRSGDLSVYWYQQSLDQGLQFLIQYYNGEERAKGNILERFSAQQFPDLHSELNLSSLELGDSALYFCASSVAKGQGGMRGYTFGSGTRLTVV.

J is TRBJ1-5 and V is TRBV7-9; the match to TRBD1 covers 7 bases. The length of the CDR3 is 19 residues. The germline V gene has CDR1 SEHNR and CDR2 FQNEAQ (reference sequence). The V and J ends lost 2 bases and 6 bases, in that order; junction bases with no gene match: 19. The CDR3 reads CASSLSPPGTATASQPQHF. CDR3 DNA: TGTGCCAGCAGCTTAAGCCCTCCCGGGACAGCGACGGCAAGTCAGCCCCAGCATTTT.

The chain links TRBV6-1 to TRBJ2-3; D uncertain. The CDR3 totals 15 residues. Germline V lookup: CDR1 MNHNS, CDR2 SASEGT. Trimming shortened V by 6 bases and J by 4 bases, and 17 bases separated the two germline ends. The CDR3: CASSAGPTPADTQYF. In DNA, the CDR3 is TGTGCCAGCAGCGCCGGGCCGACGCCCGCAGATACGCAGTATTTT.

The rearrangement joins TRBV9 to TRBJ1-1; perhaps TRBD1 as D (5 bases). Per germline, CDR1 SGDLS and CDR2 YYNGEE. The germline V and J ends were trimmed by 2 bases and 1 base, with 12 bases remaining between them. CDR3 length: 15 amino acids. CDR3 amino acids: CASSVGTGENTEAFF. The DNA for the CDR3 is TGTGCCAGCAGCGTCGGGACGGGGGAGAACACTGAAGCTTTCTTT.

CDR3 sequence (DNA): TGTGCCAGCAGCACCAGACAGGGGGCCCGAAGTCAGCCCCAGCATTTT. This encodes CASSTRQGARSQPQHF. The rearrangement uses TRBV28 and TRBJ1-5; 10 bases map to TRBD1. The CDR3 is 16 amino acids. Germline V gives CDR1 MDHEN, CDR2 SYDVKM. With 6 bases clipped from V and 6 bases from J, the junction kept 11 bases outside the gene matches.

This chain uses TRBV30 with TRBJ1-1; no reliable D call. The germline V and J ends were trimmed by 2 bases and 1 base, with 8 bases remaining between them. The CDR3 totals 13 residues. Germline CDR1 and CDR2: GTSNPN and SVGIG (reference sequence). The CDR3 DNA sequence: TGTGCCTGGAGTCTGGGCAGGAACACTGAAGCTTTCTTT. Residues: CAWSLGRNTEAFF.